This T cell receptor beta chain came from a study of technical replicates of blood from a few donors. CDR3 length: 14 residues. Germline V lookup: CDR1 LNHDA, CDR2 SQIVND (reference sequence). V was clipped by 3 bases and J by 0 bases, with 8 bases between them. Using immunoSEQ multiplex PCR, the repertoire was profiled, and TCRdb retains in-frame clones only, with some absent. Among fewer than 15,000 clones listed, 85% to 95% were seen once. This receptor was obtained from a human donor in good health. The chain combines TRBV19 with TRBJ2-5, with a weak D call TRBD1 (5 bases). Specimen: PBMCs. For the CDR3, the DNA is TGTGCCAGTAGTATCGCCAGGGACCAAGAGACCCAGTACTTC. Its protein is CASSIARDQETQYF.